This entry features one T cell receptor (beta chain) sequence. Its antigen remains undetermined. Base qualities are not recorded, but no much larger clone differs from it by a single base. This entry belongs to a study of blood T cell repertoires in COVID-19 (dated by TCRdb to the early 2020s). Turning to the overall study: Samples covering the acute and convalescent phases of COVID-19 were provided by collaborators in the United States, Italy and Spain. The prospective study material was composed of cDNA or gDNA derived from T cells, B-cell-depleted T cells, or PBMCs. Deeply sampled blood TCRbeta repertoires from subjects exposed to, actively infected with, or recovered from COVID-19 were included in the dataset. A freely available public database, intended as a resource for researchers studying the immune response to SARS-CoV-2, is where the repertoires were released. Samples were obtained from the ongoing ImmuneRACE study (first 160 participants) and from 1,254 subjects provided by 6 global collaborators. The sample metadata nearly always contained a de-identified subject ID, COVID-19 status, age in years and sex. Where available, HLA class I and class II types were taken from metadata supplied by the sample provider and were not determined by assay-based typing.

TCRbeta CDR3 regions were amplified from genomic DNA using the immunoSEQ Assay, a bias-controlled multiplex PCR. The study's own analysis went as follows. The number of nucleated cells in each sample was estimated by amplification of reference gene primers within the assay. Sequence reads were collapsed and filtered to measure the absolute abundance of every unique TCRbeta CDR3 rearrangement. For each sample, productive Simpson clonality was calculated as the square root of Simpson's diversity index across productive rearrangements. TCRdb took this table from immuneACCESS and kept in-frame rearrangements with V and J called. Such tables lack part of the clones; where checked against another copy, unresolved V genes explain under half of the gap, and the rest is unexplained. D and trimming come from the DNA, and the V and J calls and clone size come from that table. In all, the sample holds under 200,000 clones, and roughly 84% of those were seen once. The ten top clones hold less than 10% of the sample.

At one collaborating source in Seattle, patients were enrolled during active infection and were followed longitudinally through the course of disease. Collaborating institutions collected whole blood in K2EDTA tubes following their own protocols. For TCRbeta analysis, collaborators shipped samples as frozen whole blood, isolated PBMCs, or DNA extracted from either of those sample types. The CDR3 spans 16 residues, from the cysteine through the phenylalanine. Only CDR3 DNA is held: 48 bases, read in frame from base 1. V was cut back by 1 base and J by 4 bases, leaving a gap of 11 bases between them. CDR1 and CDR2, looked up from the germline V gene, are SGHDN and FVKESK. Results and caveats for the whole study, not just this receptor: The amount of clinical and demographic metadata varied by source and participant and was provided uncurated.

This TCR came from an older woman with COVID-19, enrolled during active disease. Rearrangement joined TRBV14 to TRBJ1-6, and TRBD1 may be the D gene, going by 5 matching bases. Input material: peripheral blood. The nucleotide sequence reads as follows: TGTGCCAGCAGCCAAGGGGGAACAGGTTATAATTCACCCCTCCACTTT. This codes for CASSQGGTGYNSPLHF.